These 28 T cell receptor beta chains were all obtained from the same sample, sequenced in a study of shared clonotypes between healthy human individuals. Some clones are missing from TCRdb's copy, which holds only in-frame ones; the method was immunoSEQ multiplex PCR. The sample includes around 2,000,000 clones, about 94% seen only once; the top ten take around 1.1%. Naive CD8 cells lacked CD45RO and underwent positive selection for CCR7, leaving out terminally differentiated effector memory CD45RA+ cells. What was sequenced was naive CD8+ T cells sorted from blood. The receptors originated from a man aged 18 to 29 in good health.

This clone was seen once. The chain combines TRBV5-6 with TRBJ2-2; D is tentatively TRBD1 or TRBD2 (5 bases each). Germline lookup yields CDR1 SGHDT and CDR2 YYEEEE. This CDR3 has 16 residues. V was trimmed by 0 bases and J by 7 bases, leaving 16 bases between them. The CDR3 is CASSLALSGTHGELFF. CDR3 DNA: TGTGCCAGCAGCTTGGCCCTTTCCGGGACCCACGGGGAGCTGTTTTTT.

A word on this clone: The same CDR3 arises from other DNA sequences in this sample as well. The CDR3 spells CASSLAGGSYEQYF. Here the CDR3 DNA reads TGCGCCAGCAGCTTGGCTGGGGGTTCCTACGAGCAGTACTTC. The rearrangement joins TRBV5-1 to TRBJ2-7; perhaps D is TRBD1 or TRBD2 (5 bases each). The CDR3 length is 14 residues. V was pared by 0 bases and J by 1 base, with 8 bases between. Germline lookup yields CDR1 SGHRS and CDR2 YFSETQ.

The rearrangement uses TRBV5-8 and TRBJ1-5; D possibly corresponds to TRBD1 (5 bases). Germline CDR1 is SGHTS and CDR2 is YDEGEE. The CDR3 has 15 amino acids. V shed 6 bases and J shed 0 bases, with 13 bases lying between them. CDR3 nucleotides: TGTGCCAGCAACCCACAGGTCATTAGCAATCAGCCCCAGCATTTT. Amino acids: CASNPQVISNQPQHF.

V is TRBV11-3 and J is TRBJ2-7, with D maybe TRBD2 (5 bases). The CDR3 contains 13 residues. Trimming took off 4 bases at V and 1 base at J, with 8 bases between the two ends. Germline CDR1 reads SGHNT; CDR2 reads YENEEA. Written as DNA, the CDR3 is TGTGCCAGCAGCTATGGGGAGTCCTACGAGCAGTACTTC. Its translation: CASSYGESYEQYF.

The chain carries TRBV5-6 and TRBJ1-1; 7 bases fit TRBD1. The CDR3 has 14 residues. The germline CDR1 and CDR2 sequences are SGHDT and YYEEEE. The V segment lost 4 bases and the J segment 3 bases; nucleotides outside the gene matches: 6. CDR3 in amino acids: CASSGDRVDTEAFF. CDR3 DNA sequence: TGTGCCAGCAGCGGCGACAGGGTAGACACTGAAGCTTTCTTT.

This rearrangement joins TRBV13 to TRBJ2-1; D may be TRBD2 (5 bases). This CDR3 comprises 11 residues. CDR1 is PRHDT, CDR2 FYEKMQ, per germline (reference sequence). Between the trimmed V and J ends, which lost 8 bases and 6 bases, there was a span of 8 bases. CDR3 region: CASGGFNEQFF. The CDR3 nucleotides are TGTGCCAGCGGCGGGTTCAATGAGCAGTTCTTC.

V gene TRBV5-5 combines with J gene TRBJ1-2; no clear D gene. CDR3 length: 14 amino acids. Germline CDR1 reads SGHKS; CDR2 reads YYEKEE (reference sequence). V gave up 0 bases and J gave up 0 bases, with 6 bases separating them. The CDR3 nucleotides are TGTGCCAGCAGCTTGGACGGAGCTAACTATGGCTACACCTTC. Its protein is CASSLDGANYGYTF.

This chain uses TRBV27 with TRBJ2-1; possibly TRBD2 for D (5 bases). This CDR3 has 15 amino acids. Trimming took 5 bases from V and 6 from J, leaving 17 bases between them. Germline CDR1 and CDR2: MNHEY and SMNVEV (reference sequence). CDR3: CASSTGIFETNEQFF. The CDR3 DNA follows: TGTGCCAGCAGTACCGGGATATTTGAGACCAATGAGCAGTTCTTC.

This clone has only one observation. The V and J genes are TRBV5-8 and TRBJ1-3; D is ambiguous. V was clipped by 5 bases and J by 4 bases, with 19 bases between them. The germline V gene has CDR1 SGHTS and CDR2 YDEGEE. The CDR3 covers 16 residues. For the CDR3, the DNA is TGTGCCAGCAGACATTGGGCCGAGGGAACCGGAAACACCATATATTTT. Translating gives CASRHWAEGTGNTIYF.

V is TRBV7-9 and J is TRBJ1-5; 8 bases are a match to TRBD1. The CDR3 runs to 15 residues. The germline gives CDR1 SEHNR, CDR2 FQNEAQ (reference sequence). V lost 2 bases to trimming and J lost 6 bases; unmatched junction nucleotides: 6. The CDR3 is CASSLSTGGGQPQHF. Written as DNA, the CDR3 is TGTGCCAGCAGCTTATCAACAGGGGGGGGTCAGCCCCAGCATTTT.

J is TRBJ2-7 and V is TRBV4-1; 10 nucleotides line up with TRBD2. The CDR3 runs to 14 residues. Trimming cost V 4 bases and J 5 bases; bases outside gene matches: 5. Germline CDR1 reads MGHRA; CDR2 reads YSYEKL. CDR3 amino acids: CASSRSSGSDEQYF. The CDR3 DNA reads TGCGCCAGCAGCCGCTCTAGCGGGAGTGACGAGCAGTACTTC.

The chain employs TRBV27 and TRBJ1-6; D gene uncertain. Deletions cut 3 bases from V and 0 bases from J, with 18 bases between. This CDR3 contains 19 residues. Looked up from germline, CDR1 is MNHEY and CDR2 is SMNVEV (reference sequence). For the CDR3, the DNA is TGTGCCAGCAGTTTCGGTCAGGTCGCCTTAAGCTCCTATAATTCACCCCTCCACTTT. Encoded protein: CASSFGQVALSSYNSPLHF.

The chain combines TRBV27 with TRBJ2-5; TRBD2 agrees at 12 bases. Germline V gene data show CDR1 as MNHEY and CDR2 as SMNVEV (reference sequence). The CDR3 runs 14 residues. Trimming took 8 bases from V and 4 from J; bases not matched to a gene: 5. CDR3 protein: CASRLAGVGETQYF. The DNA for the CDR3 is TGTGCCAGCCGACTAGCGGGAGTCGGAGAGACCCAGTACTTC.

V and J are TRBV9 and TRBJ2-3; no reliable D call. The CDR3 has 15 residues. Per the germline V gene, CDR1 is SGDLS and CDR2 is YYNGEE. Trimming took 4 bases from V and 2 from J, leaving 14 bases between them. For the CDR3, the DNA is TGTGCCAGCAGCCCAGATGGGGTACCCACAGATACGCAGTATTTT. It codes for CASSPDGVPTDTQYF.

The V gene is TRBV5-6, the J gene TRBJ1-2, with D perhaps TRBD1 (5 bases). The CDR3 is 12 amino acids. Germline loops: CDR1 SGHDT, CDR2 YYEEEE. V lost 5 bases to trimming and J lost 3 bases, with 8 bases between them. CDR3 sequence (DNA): TGTGCCAGCAGTCCGGGGGACTATGGCTACACCTTC. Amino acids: CASSPGDYGYTF. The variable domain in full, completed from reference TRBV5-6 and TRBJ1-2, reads DAGVTQSPTHLIKTRGQQVTLRCSPKSGHDTVSWYQQALGQGPQFIFQYYEEEERQRGNFPDRFSGHQFPNYSSELNVNALLLGDSALYLCASSPGDYGYTFGSGTRLTVV.

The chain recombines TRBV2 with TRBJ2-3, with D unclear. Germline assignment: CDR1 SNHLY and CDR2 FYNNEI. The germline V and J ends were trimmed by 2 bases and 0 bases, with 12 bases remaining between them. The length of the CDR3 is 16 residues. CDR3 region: CASSERYPTSTDTQYF. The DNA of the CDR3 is TGTGCCAGCAGTGAACGATACCCAACCAGCACAGATACGCAGTATTTT.

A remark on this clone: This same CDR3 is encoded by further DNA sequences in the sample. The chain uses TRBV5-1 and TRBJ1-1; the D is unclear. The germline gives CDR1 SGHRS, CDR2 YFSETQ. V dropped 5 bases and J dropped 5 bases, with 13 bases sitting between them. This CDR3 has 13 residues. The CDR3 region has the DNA TGCGCCAGCAGTCCCGCGGGTGATACTGAAGCTTTCTTT. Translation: CASSPAGDTEAFF.

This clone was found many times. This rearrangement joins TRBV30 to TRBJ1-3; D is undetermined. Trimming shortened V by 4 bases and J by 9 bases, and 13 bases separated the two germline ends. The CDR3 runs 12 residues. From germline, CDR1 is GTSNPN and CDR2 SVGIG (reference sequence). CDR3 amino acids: CAWIPTAGTIYF. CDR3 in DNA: TGTGCCTGGATCCCAACGGCAGGCACCATATATTTT.

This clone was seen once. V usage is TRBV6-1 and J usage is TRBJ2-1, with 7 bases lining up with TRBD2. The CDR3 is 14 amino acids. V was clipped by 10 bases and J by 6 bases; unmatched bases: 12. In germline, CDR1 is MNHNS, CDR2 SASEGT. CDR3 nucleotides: TGTGCCACCCAAAGACTAGCAGCTGTCAATGAGCAGTTCTTC. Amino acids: CATQRLAAVNEQFF.

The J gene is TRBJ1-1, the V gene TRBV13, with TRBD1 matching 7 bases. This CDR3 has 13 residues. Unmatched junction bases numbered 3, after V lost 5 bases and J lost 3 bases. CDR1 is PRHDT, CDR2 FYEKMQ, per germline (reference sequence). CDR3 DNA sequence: TGTGCCAGCAGCACCCAGGGGGACACTGAAGCTTTCTTT. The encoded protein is CASSTQGDTEAFF.

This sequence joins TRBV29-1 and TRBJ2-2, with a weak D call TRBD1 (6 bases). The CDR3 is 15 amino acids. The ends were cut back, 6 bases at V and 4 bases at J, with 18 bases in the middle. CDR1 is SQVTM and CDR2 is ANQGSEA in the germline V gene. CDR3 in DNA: TGCAGCGTCGAAACAGGGAGTTCGGGCACCGGGGAGCTGTTTTTT. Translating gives CSVETGSSGTGELFF.

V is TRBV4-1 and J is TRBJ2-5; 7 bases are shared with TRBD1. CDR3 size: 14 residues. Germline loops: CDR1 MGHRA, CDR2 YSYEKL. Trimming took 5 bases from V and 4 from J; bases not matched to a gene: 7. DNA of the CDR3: TGCGCCAGCAGCTATCGACAGGGCGGAGAGACCCAGTACTTC. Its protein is CASSYRQGGETQYF.

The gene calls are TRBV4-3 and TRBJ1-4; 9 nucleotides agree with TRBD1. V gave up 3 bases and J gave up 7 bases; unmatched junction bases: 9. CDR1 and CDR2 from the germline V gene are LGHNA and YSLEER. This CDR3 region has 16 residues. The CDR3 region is CASSQAPEDRGEKLFF. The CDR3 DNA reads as TGCGCCAGCAGCCAGGCCCCGGAGGACAGGGGTGAAAAACTGTTTTTT.

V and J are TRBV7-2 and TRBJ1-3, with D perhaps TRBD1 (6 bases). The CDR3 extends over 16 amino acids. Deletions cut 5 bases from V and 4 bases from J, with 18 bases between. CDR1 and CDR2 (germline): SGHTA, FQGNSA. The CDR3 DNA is TGTGCCAGCAGCCTAGGGGGAGAGGGGAAAGGAAACACCATATATTTT. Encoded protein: CASSLGGEGKGNTIYF.

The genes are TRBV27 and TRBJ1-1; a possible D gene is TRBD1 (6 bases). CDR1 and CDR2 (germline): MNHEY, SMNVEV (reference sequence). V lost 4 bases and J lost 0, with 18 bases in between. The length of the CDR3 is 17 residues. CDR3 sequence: CASSSVRRGAMNTEAFF. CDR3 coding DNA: TGTGCCAGCAGTTCTGTTCGACGGGGGGCCATGAACACTGAAGCTTTCTTT.

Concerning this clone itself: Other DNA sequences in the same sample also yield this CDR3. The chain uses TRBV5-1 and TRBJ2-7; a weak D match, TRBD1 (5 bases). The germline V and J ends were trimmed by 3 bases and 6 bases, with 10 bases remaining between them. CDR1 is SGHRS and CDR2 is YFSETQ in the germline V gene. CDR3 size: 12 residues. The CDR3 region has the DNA TGCGCCAGCAGCTACGATAGGGGCGAGCAGTACTTC. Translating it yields CASSYDRGEQYF.

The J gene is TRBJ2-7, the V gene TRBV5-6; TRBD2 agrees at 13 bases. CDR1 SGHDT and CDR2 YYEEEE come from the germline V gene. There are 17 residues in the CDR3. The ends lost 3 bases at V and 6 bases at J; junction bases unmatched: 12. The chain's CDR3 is CASSWMGLAGLRSEQYF. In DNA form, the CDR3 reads TGTGCCAGCAGCTGGATGGGACTAGCGGGACTTAGAAGCGAGCAGTACTTC.

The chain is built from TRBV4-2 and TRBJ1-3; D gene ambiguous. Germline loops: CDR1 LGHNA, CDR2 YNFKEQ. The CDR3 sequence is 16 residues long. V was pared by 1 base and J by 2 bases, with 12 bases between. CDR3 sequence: CASSQANPAPGNTIYF. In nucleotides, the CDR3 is TGTGCCAGCAGCCAAGCAAATCCAGCCCCTGGAAACACCATATATTTT.